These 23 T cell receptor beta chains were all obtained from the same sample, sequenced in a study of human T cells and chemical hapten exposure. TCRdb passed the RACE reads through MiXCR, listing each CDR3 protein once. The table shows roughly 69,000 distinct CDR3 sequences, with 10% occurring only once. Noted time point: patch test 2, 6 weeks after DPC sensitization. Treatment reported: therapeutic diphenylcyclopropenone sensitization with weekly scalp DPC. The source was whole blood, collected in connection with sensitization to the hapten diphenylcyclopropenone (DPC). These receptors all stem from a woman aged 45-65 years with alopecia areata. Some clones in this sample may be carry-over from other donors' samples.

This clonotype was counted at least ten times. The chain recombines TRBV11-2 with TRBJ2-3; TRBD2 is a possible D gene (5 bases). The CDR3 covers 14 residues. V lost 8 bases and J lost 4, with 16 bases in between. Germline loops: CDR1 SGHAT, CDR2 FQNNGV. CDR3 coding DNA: TGTGCCAGCGGGAATTCGGACTTGCCAGATACGCAGTATTTT. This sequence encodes CASGNSDLPDTQYF.

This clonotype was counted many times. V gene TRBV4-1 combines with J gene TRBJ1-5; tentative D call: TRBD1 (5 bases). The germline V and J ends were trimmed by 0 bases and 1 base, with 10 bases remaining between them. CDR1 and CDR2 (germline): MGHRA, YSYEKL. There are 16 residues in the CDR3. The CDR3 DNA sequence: TGCGCCAGCAGCCAAGACCCAGGGTCAAGCAATCAGCCCCAGCATTTT. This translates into CASSQDPGSSNQPQHF.

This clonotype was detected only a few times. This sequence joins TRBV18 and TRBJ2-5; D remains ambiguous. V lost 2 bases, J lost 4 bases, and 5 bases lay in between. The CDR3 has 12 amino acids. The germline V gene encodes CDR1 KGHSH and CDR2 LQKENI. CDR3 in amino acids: CASSPGSETQYF. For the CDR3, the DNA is TGTGCCAGCTCACCAGGGTCAGAGACCCAGTACTTC.

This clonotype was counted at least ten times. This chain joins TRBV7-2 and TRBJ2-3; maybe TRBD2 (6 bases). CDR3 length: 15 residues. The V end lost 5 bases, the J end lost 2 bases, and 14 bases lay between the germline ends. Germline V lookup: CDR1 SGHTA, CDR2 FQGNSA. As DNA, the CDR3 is TGTGCCAGCAGCGGGGACTCGGGATACACAGATACGCAGTATTTT. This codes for CASSGDSGYTDTQYF.

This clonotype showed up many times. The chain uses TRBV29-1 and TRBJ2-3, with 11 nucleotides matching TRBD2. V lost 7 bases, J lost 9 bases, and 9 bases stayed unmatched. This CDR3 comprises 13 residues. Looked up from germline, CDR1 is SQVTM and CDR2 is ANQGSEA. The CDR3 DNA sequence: TGCAGCGCCGGACTAGCGGGCCTCGGCACGCAGTATTTT. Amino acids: CSAGLAGLGTQYF.

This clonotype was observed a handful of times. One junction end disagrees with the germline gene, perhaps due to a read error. The CDR3 coding sequence is TGTGCTAGCAGCCCCGTCAGGGGGCGGGAGACCCAGTACTTC. Protein: CASSPVRGRETQYF. The J gene is TRBJ2-5, the V gene TRBV7-7; 8 bases match TRBD1. Germline CDR1 reads SSHAT; CDR2 reads FNYEAQ (reference sequence). The CDR3 is made up of 14 amino acids.

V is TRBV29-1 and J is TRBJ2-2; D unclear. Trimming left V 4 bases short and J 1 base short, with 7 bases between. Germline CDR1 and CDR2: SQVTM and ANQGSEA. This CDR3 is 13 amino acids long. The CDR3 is CSVARKNTGELFF. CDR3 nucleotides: TGCAGCGTTGCCAGGAAGAACACCGGGGAGCTGTTTTTT.

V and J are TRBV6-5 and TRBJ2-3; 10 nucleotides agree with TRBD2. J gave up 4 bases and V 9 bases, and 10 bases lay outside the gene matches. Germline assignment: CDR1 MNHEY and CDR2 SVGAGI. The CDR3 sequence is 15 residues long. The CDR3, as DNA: TGTGCCAGGGATTCAGCGGGAGGGCCGGCAGATACGCAGTATTTT. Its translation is CARDSAGGPADTQYF.

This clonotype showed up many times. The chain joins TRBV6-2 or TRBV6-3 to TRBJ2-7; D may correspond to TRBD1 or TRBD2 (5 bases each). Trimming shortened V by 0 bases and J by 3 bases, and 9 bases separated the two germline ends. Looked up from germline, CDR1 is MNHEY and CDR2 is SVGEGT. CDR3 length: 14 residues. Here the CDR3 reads CASSYSGRSYEQYF. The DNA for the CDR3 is TGTGCCAGCAGTTACTCGGGACGAAGCTACGAGCAGTACTTC.

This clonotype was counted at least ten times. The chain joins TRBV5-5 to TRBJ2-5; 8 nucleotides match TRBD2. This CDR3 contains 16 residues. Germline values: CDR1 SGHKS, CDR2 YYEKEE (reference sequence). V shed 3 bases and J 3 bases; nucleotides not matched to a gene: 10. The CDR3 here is CASSSISGGLKETQYF. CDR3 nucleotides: TGTGCCAGCAGCTCTATCTCGGGAGGGCTCAAAGAGACCCAGTACTTC.

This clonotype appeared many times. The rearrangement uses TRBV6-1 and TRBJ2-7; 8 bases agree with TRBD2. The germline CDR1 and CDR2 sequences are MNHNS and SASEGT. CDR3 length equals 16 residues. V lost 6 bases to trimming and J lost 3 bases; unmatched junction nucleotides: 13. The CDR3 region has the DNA TGTGCCAGCAGGCCCGATGGCAGCGGGAGTGTCTACGAGCAGTACTTC. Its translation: CASRPDGSGSVYEQYF.

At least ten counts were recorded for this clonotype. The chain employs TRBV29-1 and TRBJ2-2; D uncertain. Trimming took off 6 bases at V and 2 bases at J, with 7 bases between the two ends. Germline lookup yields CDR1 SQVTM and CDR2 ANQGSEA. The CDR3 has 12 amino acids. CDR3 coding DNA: TGCAGCGTCGAAATAAACACCGGGGAGCTGTTTTTT. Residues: CSVEINTGELFF.

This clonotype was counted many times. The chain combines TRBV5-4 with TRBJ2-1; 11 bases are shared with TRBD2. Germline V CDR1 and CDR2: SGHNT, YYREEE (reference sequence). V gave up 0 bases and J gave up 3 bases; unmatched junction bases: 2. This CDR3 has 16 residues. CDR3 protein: CASSLGTSGRYNEQFF. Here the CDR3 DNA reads TGTGCCAGCAGCTTGGGGACTAGCGGGCGCTACAATGAGCAGTTCTTC.

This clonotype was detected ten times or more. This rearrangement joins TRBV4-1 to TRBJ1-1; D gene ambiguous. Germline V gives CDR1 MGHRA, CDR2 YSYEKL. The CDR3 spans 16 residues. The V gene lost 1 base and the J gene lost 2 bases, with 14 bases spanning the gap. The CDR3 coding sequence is TGCGCCAGCAGCCAAGCCTTGACCAGGATTAACACTGAAGCTTTCTTT. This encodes CASSQALTRINTEAFF.

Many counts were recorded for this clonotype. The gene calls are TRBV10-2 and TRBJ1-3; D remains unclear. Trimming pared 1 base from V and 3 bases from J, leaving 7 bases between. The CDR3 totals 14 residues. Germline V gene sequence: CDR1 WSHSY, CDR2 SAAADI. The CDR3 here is CASSEYGSGNTIYF. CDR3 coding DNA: TGCGCCAGCAGTGAGTACGGCAGTGGAAACACCATATATTTT.

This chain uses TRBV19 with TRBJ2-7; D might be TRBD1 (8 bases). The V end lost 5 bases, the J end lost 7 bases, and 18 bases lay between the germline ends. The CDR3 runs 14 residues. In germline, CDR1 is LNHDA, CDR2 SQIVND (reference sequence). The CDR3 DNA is TGTGCCAGTAGTTCCGGACAGGGAGGGAGGGAGCAGTACTTC. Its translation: CASSSGQGGREQYF. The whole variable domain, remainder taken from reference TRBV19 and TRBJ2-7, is DGGITQSPKYLFRKEGQNVTLSCEQNLNHDAMYWYRQDPGQGLRLIYYSQIVNDFQKGDIAEGYSVSREKKESFPLTVTSAQKNPTAFYLCASSSGQGGREQYFGPGTRLTVT.

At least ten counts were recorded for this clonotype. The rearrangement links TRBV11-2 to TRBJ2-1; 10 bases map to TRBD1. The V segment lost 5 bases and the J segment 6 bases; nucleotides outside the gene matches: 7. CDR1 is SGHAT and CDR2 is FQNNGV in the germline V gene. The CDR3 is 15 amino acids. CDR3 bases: TGTGCCAGCAGCCCAGACAGGGGGCGGCTCAATGAGCAGTTCTTC. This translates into CASSPDRGRLNEQFF.

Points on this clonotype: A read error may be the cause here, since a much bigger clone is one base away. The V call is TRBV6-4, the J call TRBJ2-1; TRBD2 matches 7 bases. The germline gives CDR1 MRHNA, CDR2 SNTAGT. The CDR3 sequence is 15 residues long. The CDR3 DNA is TGTGCCATCAGTCCCTTCGCGGGAGAGGTTTATGAGCAGTTCTTC. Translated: CAISPFAGEVYEQFF.

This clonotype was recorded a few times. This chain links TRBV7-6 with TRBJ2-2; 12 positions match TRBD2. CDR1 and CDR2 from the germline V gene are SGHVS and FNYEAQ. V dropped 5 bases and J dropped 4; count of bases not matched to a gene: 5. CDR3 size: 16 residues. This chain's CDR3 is CASSRLAGEGTGELFF. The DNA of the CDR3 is TGTGCCAGCAGCCGACTAGCGGGAGAGGGCACCGGGGAGCTGTTTTTT.

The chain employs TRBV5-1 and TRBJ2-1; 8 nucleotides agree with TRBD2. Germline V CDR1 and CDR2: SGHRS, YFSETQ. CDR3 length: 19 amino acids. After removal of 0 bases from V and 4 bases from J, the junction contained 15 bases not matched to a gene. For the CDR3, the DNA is TGCGCCAGCAGCTTGGTAGGGCCTAGCGGGCAACTTTCGTACAATGAGCAGTTCTTC. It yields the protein CASSLVGPSGQLSYNEQFF.

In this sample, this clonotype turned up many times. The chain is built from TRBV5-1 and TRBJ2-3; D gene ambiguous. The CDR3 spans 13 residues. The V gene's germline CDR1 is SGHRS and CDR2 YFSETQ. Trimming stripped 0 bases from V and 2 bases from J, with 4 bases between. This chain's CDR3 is CASSLGTTDTQYF. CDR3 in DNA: TGCGCCAGCAGCTTGGGCACCACAGATACGCAGTATTTT.

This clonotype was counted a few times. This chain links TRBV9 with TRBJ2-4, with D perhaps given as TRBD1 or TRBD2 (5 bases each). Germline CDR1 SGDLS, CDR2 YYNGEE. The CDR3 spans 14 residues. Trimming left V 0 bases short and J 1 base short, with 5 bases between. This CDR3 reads CASSVGGAKNIQYF. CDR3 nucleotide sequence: TGTGCCAGCAGCGTAGGGGGGGCCAAAAACATTCAGTACTTC. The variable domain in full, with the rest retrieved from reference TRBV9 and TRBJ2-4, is DSGVTQTPKHLITATGQRVTLRCSPRSGDLSVYWYQQSLDQGLQFLIQYYNGEERAKGNILERFSAQQFPDLHSELNLSSLELGDSALYFCASSVGGAKNIQYFGAGTRLSVL.

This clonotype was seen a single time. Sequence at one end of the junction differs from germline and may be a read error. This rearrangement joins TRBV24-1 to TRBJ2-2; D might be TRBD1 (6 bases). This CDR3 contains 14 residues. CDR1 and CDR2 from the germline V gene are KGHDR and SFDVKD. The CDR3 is CATSDGQRTGEPFF. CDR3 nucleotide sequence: TGTGCCACCAGTGATGGACAGCGCACCGGGGAGCCGTTTTTT.